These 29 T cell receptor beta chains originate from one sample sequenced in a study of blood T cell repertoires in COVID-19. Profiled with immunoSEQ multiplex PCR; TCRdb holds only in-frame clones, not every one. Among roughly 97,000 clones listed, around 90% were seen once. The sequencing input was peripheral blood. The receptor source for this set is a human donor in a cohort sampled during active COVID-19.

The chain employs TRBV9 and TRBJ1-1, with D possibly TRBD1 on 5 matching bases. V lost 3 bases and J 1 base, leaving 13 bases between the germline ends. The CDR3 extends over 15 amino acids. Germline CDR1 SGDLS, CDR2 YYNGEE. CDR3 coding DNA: TGTGCCAGCAGCGAGACGGGACTGACGAACACTGAAGCTTTCTTT. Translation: CASSETGLTNTEAFF.

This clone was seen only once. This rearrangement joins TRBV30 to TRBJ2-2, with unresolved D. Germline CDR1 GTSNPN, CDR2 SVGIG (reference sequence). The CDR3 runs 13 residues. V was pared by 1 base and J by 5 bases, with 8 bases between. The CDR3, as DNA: TGTGCCTGGAGTGCCGTCTTAACCGGGGAGCTGTTTTTT. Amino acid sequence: CAWSAVLTGELFF.

The CDR3 sequence is CATSDPLAGGRNEQFF. CDR3 DNA sequence: TGTGCCACCAGTGATCCCCTAGCGGGAGGGCGGAATGAGCAGTTCTTC. The rearrangement links TRBV24-1 to TRBJ2-1, with 12 bases matching TRBD2. After removal of 3 bases from V and 7 bases from J, the junction contained 6 bases not matched to a gene. The CDR3 is 16 residues long. CDR1 is KGHDR, CDR2 SFDVKD, per germline.

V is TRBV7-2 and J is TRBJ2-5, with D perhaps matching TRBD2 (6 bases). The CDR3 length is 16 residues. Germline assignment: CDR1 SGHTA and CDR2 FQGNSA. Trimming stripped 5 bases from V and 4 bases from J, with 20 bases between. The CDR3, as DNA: TGTGCCAGCAGCCCCAACCTAGCCGGGAGAAGAGAGACCCAGTACTTC. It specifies CASSPNLAGRRETQYF.

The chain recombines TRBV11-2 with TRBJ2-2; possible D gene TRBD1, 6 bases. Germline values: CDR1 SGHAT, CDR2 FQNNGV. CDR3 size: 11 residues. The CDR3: CVTGITGELFF. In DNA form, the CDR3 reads TGTGTTACAGGGATCACCGGGGAGCTGTTTTTT.

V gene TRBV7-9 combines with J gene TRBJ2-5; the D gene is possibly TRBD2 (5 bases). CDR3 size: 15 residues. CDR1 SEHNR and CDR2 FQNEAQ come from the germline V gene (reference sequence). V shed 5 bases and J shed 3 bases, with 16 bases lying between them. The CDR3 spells CASSLGGTFKETQYF. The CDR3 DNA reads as TGTGCCAGCAGCCTAGGAGGTACTTTTAAAGAGACCCAGTACTTC. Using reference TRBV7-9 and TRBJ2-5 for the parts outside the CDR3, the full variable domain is DTGVSQNPRHKITKRGQNVTFRCDPISEHNRLYWYRQTLGQGPEFLTYFQNEAQLEKSRLLSDRFSAERPKGSFSTLEIQRTEQGDSAMYLCASSLGGTFKETQYFGPGTRLLVL.

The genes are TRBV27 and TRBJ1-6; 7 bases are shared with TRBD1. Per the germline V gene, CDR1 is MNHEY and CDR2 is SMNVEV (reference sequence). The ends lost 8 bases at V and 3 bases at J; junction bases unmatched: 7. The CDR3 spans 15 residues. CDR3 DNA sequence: TGTGCCAGCTCAACCGGGACAGACTATAATTCACCCCTCCACTTT. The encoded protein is CASSTGTDYNSPLHF.

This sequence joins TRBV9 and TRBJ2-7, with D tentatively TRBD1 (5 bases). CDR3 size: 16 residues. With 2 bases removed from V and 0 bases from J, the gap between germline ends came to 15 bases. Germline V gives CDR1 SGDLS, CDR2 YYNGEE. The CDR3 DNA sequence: TGTGCCAGCAGCGTCCAAGGGGCGGCAAGCTCCTACGAGCAGTACTTC. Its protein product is CASSVQGAASSYEQYF.

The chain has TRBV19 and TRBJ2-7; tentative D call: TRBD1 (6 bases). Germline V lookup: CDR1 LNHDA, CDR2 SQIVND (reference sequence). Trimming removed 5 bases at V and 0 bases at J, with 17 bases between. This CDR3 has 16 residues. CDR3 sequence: CASSPRQAHRSYEQYF. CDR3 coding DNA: TGTGCCAGTAGTCCCCGACAGGCCCATCGCTCCTACGAGCAGTACTTC.

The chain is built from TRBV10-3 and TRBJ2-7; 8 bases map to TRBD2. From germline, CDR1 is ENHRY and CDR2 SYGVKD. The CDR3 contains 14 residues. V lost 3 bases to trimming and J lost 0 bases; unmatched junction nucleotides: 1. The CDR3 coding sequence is TGTGCCATCAGTGAAACTAGCGGCTCCTACGAGCAGTACTTC. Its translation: CAISETSGSYEQYF.

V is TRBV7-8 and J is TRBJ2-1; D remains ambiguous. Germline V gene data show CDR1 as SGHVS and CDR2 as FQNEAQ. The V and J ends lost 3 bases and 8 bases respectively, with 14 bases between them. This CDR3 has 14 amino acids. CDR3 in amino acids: CASSLQTLGDEQFF. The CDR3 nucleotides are TGTGCCAGCAGCTTGCAGACTCTTGGCGATGAGCAGTTCTTC.

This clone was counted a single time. The CDR3 reads CAIPRASGKNEQFF. The CDR3 nucleotides read TGTGCCATCCCCCGGGCTAGCGGGAAAAATGAGCAGTTCTTC. The chain uses TRBV30 and TRBJ2-1; 9 bases agree with TRBD2. Germline CDR1 reads GTSNPN; CDR2 reads SVGIG (reference sequence). The CDR3 totals 14 residues. The V gene end was trimmed by 8 bases and the J gene end by 7 bases; junction bases not matched to a gene: 12.

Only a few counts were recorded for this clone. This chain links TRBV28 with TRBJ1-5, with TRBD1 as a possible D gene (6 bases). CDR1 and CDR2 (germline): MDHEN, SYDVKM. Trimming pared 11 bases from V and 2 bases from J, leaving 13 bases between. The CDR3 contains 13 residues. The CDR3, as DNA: TGTGCCTCTAGGGCAGGGGGCAATCAGCCCCAGCATTTT. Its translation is CASRAGGNQPQHF.

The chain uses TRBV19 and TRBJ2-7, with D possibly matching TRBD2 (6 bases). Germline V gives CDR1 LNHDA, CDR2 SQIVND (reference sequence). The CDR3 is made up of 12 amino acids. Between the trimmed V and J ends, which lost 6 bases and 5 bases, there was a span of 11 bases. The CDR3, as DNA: TGTGCCAGTAGCAGGAGGGGAAACGAGCAGTACTTC. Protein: CASSRRGNEQYF.

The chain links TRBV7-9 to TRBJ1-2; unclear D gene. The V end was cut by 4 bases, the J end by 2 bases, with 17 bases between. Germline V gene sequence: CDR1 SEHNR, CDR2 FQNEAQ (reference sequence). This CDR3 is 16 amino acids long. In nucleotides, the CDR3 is TGTGCCAGCAGCTCTGACGGAGGTGAAGGCAACTATGGCTACACCTTC. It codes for CASSSDGGEGNYGYTF.

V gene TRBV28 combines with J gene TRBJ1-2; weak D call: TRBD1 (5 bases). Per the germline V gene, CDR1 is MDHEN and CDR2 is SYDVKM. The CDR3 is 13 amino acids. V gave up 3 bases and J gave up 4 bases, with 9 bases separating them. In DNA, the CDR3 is TGTGCCAGCAGTTTGCAGGGTCCCTATGGCTACACCTTC. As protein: CASSLQGPYGYTF.

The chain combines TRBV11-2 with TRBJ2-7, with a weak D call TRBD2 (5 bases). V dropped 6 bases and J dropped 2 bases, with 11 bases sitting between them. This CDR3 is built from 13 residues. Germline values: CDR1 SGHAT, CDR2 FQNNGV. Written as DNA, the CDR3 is TGTGCCAGCAGTCCGGGAACCGCCTACGAGCAGTACTTC. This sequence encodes CASSPGTAYEQYF.

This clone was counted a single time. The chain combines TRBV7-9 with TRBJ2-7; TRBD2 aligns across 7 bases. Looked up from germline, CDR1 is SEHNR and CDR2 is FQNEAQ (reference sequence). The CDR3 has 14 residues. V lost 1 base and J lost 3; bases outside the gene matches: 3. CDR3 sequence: CASSLGLADYEQYF. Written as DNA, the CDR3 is TGTGCCAGCAGCTTAGGGCTAGCGGACTACGAGCAGTACTTC.

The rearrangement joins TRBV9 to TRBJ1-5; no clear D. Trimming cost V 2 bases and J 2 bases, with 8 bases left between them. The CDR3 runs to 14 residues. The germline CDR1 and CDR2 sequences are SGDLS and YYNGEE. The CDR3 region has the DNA TGTGCCAGCAGCGTCGGTAGTCGCAATCAGCCCCAGCATTTT. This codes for CASSVGSRNQPQHF.

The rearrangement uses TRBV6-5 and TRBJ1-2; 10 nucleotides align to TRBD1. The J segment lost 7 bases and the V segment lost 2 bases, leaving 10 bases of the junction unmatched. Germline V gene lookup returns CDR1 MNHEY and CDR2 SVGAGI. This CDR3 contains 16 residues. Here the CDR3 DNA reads TGTGCCAGCAGTTACACAAGCGGACAGGGGGAGGGTGGCTACACCTTC. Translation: CASSYTSGQGEGGYTF.

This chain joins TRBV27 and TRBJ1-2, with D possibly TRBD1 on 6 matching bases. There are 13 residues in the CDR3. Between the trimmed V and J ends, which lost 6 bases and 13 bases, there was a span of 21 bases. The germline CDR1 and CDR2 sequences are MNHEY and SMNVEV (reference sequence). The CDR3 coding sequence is TGTGCCAGCAGACTAAATTCACAGGGTTGGGTCACCTTC. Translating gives CASRLNSQGWVTF.

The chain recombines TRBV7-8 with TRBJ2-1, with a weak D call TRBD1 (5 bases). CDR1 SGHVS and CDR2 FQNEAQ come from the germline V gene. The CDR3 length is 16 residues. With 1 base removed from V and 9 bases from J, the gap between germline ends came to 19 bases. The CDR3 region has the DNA TGTGCCAGCAGCTTAGAGGGCGCAGGGTCGTTTGGTGAGCAGTTCTTC. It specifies CASSLEGAGSFGEQFF.

As DNA, the CDR3 is TGTGCCAGCAGTTTATCACTCCGGACAGGGGGCGCCGGCTATGGCTACACCTTC. This encodes CASSLSLRTGGAGYGYTF. This sequence joins TRBV27 and TRBJ1-2; TRBD1 matches at 11 bases. The CDR3 is 18 amino acids. Germline V gene lookup returns CDR1 MNHEY and CDR2 SMNVEV (reference sequence). The trim removed 0 bases at V and 4 bases at J, leaving 10 bases unmatched.

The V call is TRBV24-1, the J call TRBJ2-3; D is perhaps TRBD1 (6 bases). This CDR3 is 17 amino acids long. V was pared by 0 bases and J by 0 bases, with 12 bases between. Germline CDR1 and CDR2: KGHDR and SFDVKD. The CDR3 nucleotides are TGTGCCACCAGTGATTTGCTGGGGGCCTCTAGCACAGATACGCAGTATTTT. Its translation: CATSDLLGASSTDTQYF.

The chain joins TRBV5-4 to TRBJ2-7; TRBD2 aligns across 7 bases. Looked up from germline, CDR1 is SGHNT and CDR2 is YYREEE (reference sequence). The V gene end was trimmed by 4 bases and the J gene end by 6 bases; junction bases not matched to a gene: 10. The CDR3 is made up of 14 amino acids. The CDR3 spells CASSSGTTGSEQYF. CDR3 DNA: TGTGCCAGCAGCAGCGGGACTACCGGAAGCGAGCAGTACTTC.

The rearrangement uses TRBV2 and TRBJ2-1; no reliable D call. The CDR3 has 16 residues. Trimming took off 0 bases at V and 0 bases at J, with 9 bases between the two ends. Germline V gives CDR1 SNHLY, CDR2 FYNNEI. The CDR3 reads CASSEARWSSYNEQFF. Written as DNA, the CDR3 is TGTGCCAGCAGTGAAGCCCGGTGGAGCTCCTACAATGAGCAGTTCTTC. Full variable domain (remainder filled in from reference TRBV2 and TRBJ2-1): EPEVTQTPSHQVTQMGQEVILRCVPISNHLYFYWYRQILGQKVEFLVSFYNNEISEKSEIFDDQFSVERPDGSNFTLKIRSTKLEDSAMYFCASSEARWSSYNEQFFGPGTRLTVL.

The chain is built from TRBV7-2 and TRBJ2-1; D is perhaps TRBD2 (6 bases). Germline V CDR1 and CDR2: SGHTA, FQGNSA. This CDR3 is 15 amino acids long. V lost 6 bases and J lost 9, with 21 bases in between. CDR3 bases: TGTGCCAGCAGGGGAGGTGGCGGGGTTGTCGGTGAGCAGTTCTTC. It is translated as CASRGGGGVVGEQFF.

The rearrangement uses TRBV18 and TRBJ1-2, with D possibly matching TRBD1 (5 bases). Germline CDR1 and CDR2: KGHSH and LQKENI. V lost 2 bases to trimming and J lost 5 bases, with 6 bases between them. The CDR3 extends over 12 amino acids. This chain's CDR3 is CASSPGGYGYTF. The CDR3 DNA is TGTGCCAGCTCACCAGGGGGGTATGGCTACACCTTC.

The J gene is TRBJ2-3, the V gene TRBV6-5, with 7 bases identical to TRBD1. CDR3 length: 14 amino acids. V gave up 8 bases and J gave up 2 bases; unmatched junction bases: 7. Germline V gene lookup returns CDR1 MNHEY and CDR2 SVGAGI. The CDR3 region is CASEGTDYTDTQYF. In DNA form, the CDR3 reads TGTGCCAGCGAGGGGACAGACTACACAGATACGCAGTATTTT.